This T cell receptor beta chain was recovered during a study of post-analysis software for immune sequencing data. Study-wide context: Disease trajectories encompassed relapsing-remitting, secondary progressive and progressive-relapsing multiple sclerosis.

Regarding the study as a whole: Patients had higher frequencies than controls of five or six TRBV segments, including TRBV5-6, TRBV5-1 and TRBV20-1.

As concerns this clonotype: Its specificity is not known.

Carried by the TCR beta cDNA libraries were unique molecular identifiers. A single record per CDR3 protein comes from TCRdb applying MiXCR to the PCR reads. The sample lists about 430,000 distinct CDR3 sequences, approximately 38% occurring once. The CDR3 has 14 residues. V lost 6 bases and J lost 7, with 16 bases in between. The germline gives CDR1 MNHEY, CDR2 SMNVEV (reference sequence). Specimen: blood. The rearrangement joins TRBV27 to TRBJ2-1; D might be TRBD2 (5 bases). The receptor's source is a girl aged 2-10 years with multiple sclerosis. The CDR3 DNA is TGTGCCAGCAGGGGTAGCGAGAGACGTAATGAGCAGTTCTTC. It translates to CASRGSERRNEQFF.